The 21 T cell receptor beta chains below were found in one sample sequenced in a study of blood T cells in healthy people across ages. Then a second PCR, running roughly 7 to 11 cycles, was carried out with a sample-barcoded 5' primer and a J-beta primer mix. TCRdb itself ran the 5' RACE reads through MiXCR, one entry per CDR3 protein. The repertoire holds 700,000 to 1,000,000 distinct CDR3 sequences, around 45% seen once, with about a fifth in the top ten. Material: blood. The receptors come from a man aged 55 to 70 in good health.

The J gene is TRBJ1-5, the V gene TRBV6-4; D unclear. The germline V gene encodes CDR1 MRHNA and CDR2 SNTAGT. V dropped 3 bases and J dropped 3 bases, with 6 bases sitting between them. The length of the CDR3 is 13 residues. Here the CDR3 DNA reads TGTGCCAGCAGTGAAGGTTTCAATCAGCCCCAGCATTTT. As protein: CASSEGFNQPQHF.

This clonotype turned up a few times. The gene calls are TRBV9 and TRBJ2-3; D possibly corresponds to TRBD1 (5 bases). V was pared by 2 bases and J by 7 bases, with 11 bases between. The CDR3 spans 13 residues. Germline V gene sequence: CDR1 SGDLS, CDR2 YYNGEE. The DNA for the CDR3 is TGTGCCAGCAGCGTTGGCCAGGGCAATACGCAGTATTTT. Protein: CASSVGQGNTQYF. Full variable domain (missing parts from reference TRBV9 and TRBJ2-3): DSGVTQTPKHLITATGQRVTLRCSPRSGDLSVYWYQQSLDQGLQFLIQYYNGEERAKGNILERFSAQQFPDLHSELNLSSLELGDSALYFCASSVGQGNTQYFGPGTRLTVL.

The rearrangement uses TRBV20-1 and TRBJ1-2, with TRBD1 matching 7 bases. The CDR3 contains 13 residues. V dropped 6 bases and J dropped 4; count of bases not matched to a gene: 8. Germline V gene sequence: CDR1 DFQATT, CDR2 SNEGSKA (reference sequence). In DNA form, the CDR3 reads TGCAGTGCGGCCGGGACAGCGGGCTATGGCTACACCTTC. Residues: CSAAGTAGYGYTF.

This sequence joins TRBV29-1 and TRBJ2-3; a weak D match, TRBD2 (6 bases). CDR1 and CDR2 (germline): SQVTM, ANQGSEA. V lost 7 bases, J lost 0 bases, and 20 bases lay in between. This CDR3 region has 16 residues. Written as DNA, the CDR3 is TGCAGCGCCGCTACCGGGACTCACACTAGCACAGATACGCAGTATTTT. Translation: CSAATGTHTSTDTQYF.

J is TRBJ2-6 and V is TRBV7-6; D possibly corresponds to TRBD1 (6 bases). CDR1 is SGHVS, CDR2 FNYEAQ, per germline. The CDR3 runs to 16 residues. Deletions cut 1 base from V and 4 bases from J, with 11 bases between. The CDR3 DNA reads as TGTGCCAGCAGCTTAGACAGGGCGAACGGGGCCAACGTCCTGACTTTC. Translation gives CASSLDRANGANVLTF.

V is TRBV5-1 and J is TRBJ1-1, with D possibly matching TRBD1 (6 bases). V shed 2 bases and J shed 4 bases, with 21 bases lying between them. Looked up from germline, CDR1 is SGHRS and CDR2 is YFSETQ. The CDR3 is 17 amino acids. CDR3 loop: CASSFLITDSPSTEAFF. The CDR3, as DNA: TGCGCCAGCAGCTTCTTAATTACGGACAGCCCGAGCACTGAAGCTTTCTTT.

The chain has TRBV20-1 and TRBJ2-5; 7 bases map to TRBD1. The CDR3 spans 14 residues. Germline V gene sequence: CDR1 DFQATT, CDR2 SNEGSKA (reference sequence). V was pared by 0 bases and J by 0 bases, with 1 base of the junction left unmatched. CDR3: CSARDDRDQETQYF. CDR3 bases: TGCAGTGCTAGAGACGACAGGGACCAAGAGACCCAGTACTTC.

This chain uses TRBV15 with TRBJ1-3; D is unclear. CDR1 and CDR2 from the germline V gene are LNHNV and YYDKDF (reference sequence). The CDR3 runs to 14 residues. Deletions cut 6 bases from V and 0 bases from J, with 9 bases between. The CDR3 loop reads CATRTYNSGNTIYF. The CDR3 bases are TGTGCCACCAGGACATACAACTCTGGAAACACCATATATTTT.

This clonotype has a handful of counts. The rearrangement links TRBV20-1 to TRBJ2-7, with 7 bases that match TRBD1. V shed 6 bases and J 3 bases; nucleotides not matched to a gene: 5. The CDR3 is 12 residues long. CDR1 DFQATT and CDR2 SNEGSKA come from the germline V gene (reference sequence). As DNA, the CDR3 is TGCAGTGCCAACCAGGGGGTCTACGAGCAGTACTTC. This gives the protein CSANQGVYEQYF.

Points on this clonotype: Germline and junction disagree at one end, which may indicate a read error. V gene TRBV27 combines with J gene TRBJ2-6; D is unclear. Germline V gene data show CDR1 as MNHEY and CDR2 as SMNVEV (reference sequence). The CDR3 spans 16 residues. This chain's CDR3 is CASSSYGDSGANVLTF. In DNA, the CDR3 is TGTGCCAGTAGTTCCTACGGAGACTCTGGGGCCAACGTCCTGACTTTC.

The rearrangement uses TRBV7-3 and TRBJ1-6; D not resolved. This CDR3 comprises 15 residues. Per germline, CDR1 SGHTA and CDR2 FQGTGA. Between the trimmed V and J ends, which lost 5 bases and 3 bases, there was a span of 11 bases. CDR3 nucleotide sequence: TGTGCCAGCAGCCCGGACGGAATCTATAATTCACCCCTCCACTTT. Translated, it gives CASSPDGIYNSPLHF.

J is TRBJ1-1 and V is TRBV6-6; D is perhaps TRBD1 (5 bases). CDR3 size: 13 residues. Germline loops: CDR1 MNHNY, CDR2 SVGAGI (reference sequence). The V and J ends lost 6 bases and 5 bases respectively, with 13 bases between them. The CDR3: CASRGEGETEAFF. The CDR3, as DNA: TGTGCCAGCAGGGGGGAAGGGGAGACTGAAGCTTTCTTT.

This clonotype has only one observation. The genes are TRBV7-6 and TRBJ2-7; D may be TRBD1 (6 bases). This CDR3 comprises 16 residues. V was trimmed by 5 bases and J by 3 bases, leaving 20 bases between them. Germline CDR1 SGHVS, CDR2 FNYEAQ. This CDR3 reads CASSIVAGEPSYEQYF. In DNA form, the CDR3 reads TGTGCCAGCAGCATAGTCGCAGGGGAGCCTAGCTACGAGCAGTACTTC.

The chain uses TRBV9 and TRBJ2-5; 8 bases agree with TRBD1. V lost 7 bases and J lost 7; bases outside the gene matches: 12. This CDR3 region has 14 residues. Germline assignment: CDR1 SGDLS and CDR2 YYNGEE. CDR3 in DNA: TGTGCCAGCTCCCAAACGGGACAGGTGGGGACCCAGTACTTC. It codes for CASSQTGQVGTQYF.

This rearrangement joins TRBV7-6 to TRBJ1-5; 10 nucleotides match TRBD1. The V segment lost 3 bases and the J segment 1 base; nucleotides outside the gene matches: 6. CDR3 length: 17 amino acids. The germline V gene has CDR1 SGHVS and CDR2 FNYEAQ. CDR3 sequence: CASSLRDRGGSNQPQHF. CDR3 in DNA: TGTGCCAGCAGCTTGAGGGACAGGGGAGGGAGCAATCAGCCCCAGCATTTT.

The chain carries TRBV20-1 and TRBJ1-2, with TRBD1 matching 7 bases. There are 14 residues in the CDR3. Looked up from germline, CDR1 is DFQATT and CDR2 is SNEGSKA (reference sequence). With 0 bases clipped from V and 8 bases from J, the junction kept 9 bases outside the gene matches. DNA for the CDR3: TGCAGTGCTAGAGAAAAGGGGGCCTTAAGCGGCTACACCTTC. Translation: CSAREKGALSGYTF.

The chain combines TRBV5-1 with TRBJ2-7, with D perhaps given as TRBD1 or TRBD2 (5 bases each). V was pared by 0 bases and J by 4 bases, with 11 bases between. The germline gives CDR1 SGHRS, CDR2 YFSETQ. The CDR3 has 14 amino acids. The CDR3 bases are TGCGCCAGCAGCTTGGAGGGCAGGGAGTACGAGCAGTACTTC. Amino acid sequence: CASSLEGREYEQYF.

The chain links TRBV12-3 or TRBV12-4 to TRBJ2-1; D call uncertain. The CDR3 totals 11 residues. V dropped 5 bases and J dropped 7 bases, with 6 bases sitting between them. CDR3 residues: CASSPSNEQFF. In DNA form, the CDR3 reads TGTGCCAGCAGTCCCTCGAATGAGCAGTTCTTC.

The chain is built from TRBV4-3 and TRBJ1-2; D may be TRBD1 (6 bases). V lost 4 bases and J lost 0, with 21 bases in between. The germline gives CDR1 LGHNA, CDR2 YSLEER. The length of the CDR3 is 18 residues. The CDR3 is CASSLEVWGGEANYGYTF. In nucleotides, the CDR3 is TGCGCCAGCAGCCTAGAAGTATGGGGGGGCGAGGCTAACTATGGCTACACCTTC.

This clonotype turned up a few times. The chain recombines TRBV9 with TRBJ2-1, with a possible D match to TRBD2 (7 bases). Trimming removed 3 bases from V and 4 bases from J, with 17 bases in between. CDR3 size: 16 residues. Germline values: CDR1 SGDLS, CDR2 YYNGEE. CDR3 sequence reads: CASSAHFRGAYNEQFF. The CDR3 region has the DNA TGTGCCAGCAGCGCCCATTTTCGGGGGGCATACAATGAGCAGTTCTTC. Together with reference TRBV9 and TRBJ2-1, the CDR3 gives the full variable domain: DSGVTQTPKHLITATGQRVTLRCSPRSGDLSVYWYQQSLDQGLQFLIQYYNGEERAKGNILERFSAQQFPDLHSELNLSSLELGDSALYFCASSAHFRGAYNEQFFGPGTRLTVL.

Notes on this clonotype: The junction and the germline gene differ at one end; a read error may be behind it. The rearrangement uses TRBV3-1 and TRBJ2-2; D is unclear. This CDR3 contains 15 residues. Germline V lookup: CDR1 LGHDT, CDR2 YNNKEL (reference sequence). The DNA of the CDR3 is TGTGCCAGCAGCCTCCGGCCTGCGAACGCCGGGGAGCTGTTTTTT. Protein sequence: CASSLRPANAGELFF.